A selection of T cell receptor beta chains follows, all from one sample in a study of Tregs in tolerant kidney transplant recipients. TCRdb's table, derived via immunoSEQ multiplex PCR, lists solely in-frame clones and lacks some. The sample lists about 50,000 clones, approximately 90% occurring once. This material consisted of CD8+ T cells from blood (PBMCs), taken 12 months after the transplant. These receptor sequences come from a human patient who received a combined kidney and bone marrow transplant. A share of the T cells may be of graft donor origin. The CDR3 runs from the conserved cysteine through the conserved F or W. The order of the fields is V gene, J gene, clone size, D gene, CDR3 protein, CDR3 DNA. The D gene is left open where the match is weak. The size of a clone is reported for some rows only, either as once, few or many, or as a class for expanded clones.

TRBV30	TRBJ1-4	-	TRBD1	CAWSQGQGARGEKLFF	TGTGCCTGGAGCCAGGGACAGGGGGCGAGAGGTGAAAAACTGTTTTTT
TRBV7-9	TRBJ2-5	-	-	CASSLSRGTQETQYF	TGTGCCAGCAGCTTAAGTAGGGGGACCCAAGAGACCCAGTACTTC
TRBV5-6	TRBJ1-2	few	-	CASSLAGNYGYTF	TGTGCCAGCAGCTTGGCGGGGAACTATGGCTACACCTTC
TRBV30	TRBJ2-1	-	-	CAWSKLAGWDNEQFF	TGTGCCTGGAGTAAGTTGGCGGGTTGGGACAATGAGCAGTTCTTC
TRBV7-9	TRBJ2-7	-	-	CASSFILAGEQYF	TGTGCCAGCAGCTTTATTCTAGCTGGCGAGCAGTACTTC
TRBV13	TRBJ1-1	-	-	CASSGAGWGNTEAFF	TGTGCCAGCAGCGGGGCAGGGTGGGGGAACACTGAAGCTTTCTTT
TRBV10-3	TRBJ2-1	-	TRBD2	CAISVPGLAGTSSYNEQFF	TGTGCCATCAGTGTTCCGGGACTAGCGGGTACCAGCTCCTACAATGAGCAGTTCTTC
TRBV11-2	TRBJ2-7	-	-	CASSSGFHVRSDEQYF	TGTGCCAGCAGCTCCGGGTTCCACGTAAGGTCCGACGAGCAGTACTTC
TRBV5-5	TRBJ2-7	-	-	CASSDTAYEQYF	TGTGCCAGCAGCGACACAGCCTACGAGCAGTACTTC
TRBV5-1	TRBJ1-1	-	-	CTSSLNFWEVTEAFF	TGCACCAGCAGCTTGAATTTCTGGGAGGTAACTGAAGCTTTCTTT
TRBV6-4	TRBJ1-2	-	-	CASSDSKEGISGYTF	TGTGCCAGCAGTGACTCTAAAGAGGGTATCTCTGGCTACACCTTC
TRBV9	TRBJ2-7	-	-	CASSVGELTDYEQYF	TGTGCCAGCAGCGTAGGAGAGCTGACAGACTACGAGCAGTACTTC
TRBV6-5	TRBJ1-2	-	-	CASSYMGPASTYGYTF	TGTGCCAGCAGTTATATGGGGCCGGCGTCCACCTATGGCTACACCTTC
TRBV6-5	TRBJ2-7	-	TRBD2	CASSYGLADYEQYF	TGTGCCAGCAGCTACGGACTAGCGGATTACGAGCAGTACTTC
TRBV6-6	TRBJ1-2	-	TRBD1	CASSPTGGADGYTF	TGTGCCAGCAGTCCGACAGGGGGCGCGGATGGCTACACCTTC
TRBV27	TRBJ1-2	-	-	CASSLWGTGPYGYTF	TGTGCCAGCAGTTTATGGGGCACAGGGCCTTATGGCTACACCTTC
TRBV9	TRBJ2-2	-	TRBD1	CASSGQGATGELFF	TGTGCCAGCAGCGGACAGGGGGCCACCGGGGAGCTGTTTTTT
TRBV11-2	TRBJ1-2	-	-	CASSLLGGMGYTF	TGTGCCAGCAGTCTCCTGGGGGGGATGGGCTACACCTTC
TRBV11-3	TRBJ2-3	-	TRBD2	CASSPLKRDADTQYF	TGTGCCAGCAGCCCCTTGAAGCGGGACGCAGATACGCAGTATTTT
TRBV2	TRBJ2-4	-	TRBD2	CASMDPGRDIQYF	TGTGCCAGCATGGACCCGGGGAGGGACATTCAGTACTTC
TRBV19	TRBJ1-1	-	TRBD1	CASSIVGRGPNTEAFF	TGTGCCAGTAGTATAGTTGGCAGGGGGCCTAACACTGAAGCTTTCTTT
TRBV9	TRBJ2-3	-	TRBD2	CASSVELAGGTDTQYF	TGTGCCAGCAGCGTAGAGCTAGCGGGGGGCACAGATACGCAGTATTTT
TRBV25-1	TRBJ2-4	-	TRBD1	CASSGRDSDFLAKNIQYF	TGTGCCAGCAGTGGCCGGGACAGCGACTTTTTAGCCAAAAACATTCAGTACTTC
TRBV14	TRBJ2-7	-	-	CASSQVHSSYEQYF	TGTGCCAGCAGCCAAGTACACAGCTCCTACGAGCAGTACTTC
TRBV14	TRBJ2-1	-	TRBD2	CASSTRETSGRFNNEQFF	TGTGCCAGCAGCACAAGGGAAACTAGCGGGAGATTCAACAATGAGCAGTTCTTC
TRBV2	TRBJ2-7	-	TRBD1	CASKIQGAGEQYF	TGTGCCAGCAAAATTCAGGGGGCAGGCGAGCAGTACTTC
TRBV7-9	TRBJ2-1	-	TRBD2	CASSSPLANDNEQFF	TGTGCCAGCAGCTCCCCACTAGCGAACGACAATGAGCAGTTCTTC
TRBV5-6	TRBJ2-7	-	TRBD1	CASSLGQGSSYEQYF	TGTGCCAGCAGCTTGGGACAGGGTTCCTCCTACGAGCAGTACTTC
TRBV30	TRBJ1-2	once	-	CAWSEVRNYGYTF	TGTGCCTGGAGTGAGGTGAGGAACTATGGCTACACCTTC
TRBV30	TRBJ1-5	-	TRBD1	CAWDREAQPQHF	TGTGCCTGGGACAGGGAGGCTCAGCCCCAGCATTTT
TRBV4-1	TRBJ2-2	-	TRBD2	CASSQARGDTGELFF	TGCGCCAGCAGCCAAGCGCGGGGGGACACCGGGGAGCTGTTTTTT
TRBV13	TRBJ2-3	-	TRBD2	CASSLWQAGSTDTQYF	TGTGCCAGCAGCTTATGGCAAGCGGGAAGCACAGATACGCAGTATTTT
TRBV10-3	TRBJ1-6	-	TRBD1	CAISEQGANSPLHF	TGTGCCATCAGTGAGCAGGGGGCGAATTCACCCCTCCACTTT
TRBV5-1	TRBJ2-7	-	-	CASSTTEDYEQYF	TGCGCCAGCAGCACGACCGAAGACTACGAGCAGTACTTC
TRBV6-4	TRBJ2-3	few	TRBD2	CASSDGETSGTDTQYF	TGTGCCAGCAGTGACGGGGAGACTAGCGGCACAGATACGCAGTATTTT
TRBV27	TRBJ2-7	-	TRBD2	CASAPGTSGFYEQYF	TGTGCCAGCGCACCCGGAACTAGCGGGTTCTACGAGCAGTACTTC
TRBV2	TRBJ1-4	-	TRBD1	CASCNRGNEKLFF	TGTGCCAGCTGTAACAGGGGGAATGAAAAACTGTTTTTT
TRBV21-1	TRBJ2-3	-	-	CASSRLAGTSTDTQYF	TGTGCCAGCAGCAGACTAGCGGGAACTAGCACAGATACGCAGTATTTT
TRBV16	TRBJ2-7	-	-	CASSQSVAYEQYF	TGTGCCAGCAGCCAATCGGTAGCCTACGAGCAGTACTTC
TRBV27	TRBJ2-5	-	TRBD2	CASSLDTAGARETQYF	TGTGCCAGCAGTTTGGACACAGCGGGGGCGAGGGAGACCCAGTACTTC
TRBV5-6	TRBJ2-1	-	-	CASSFWRDNEQFF	TGTGCCAGCAGCTTTTGGAGGGACAATGAGCAGTTCTTC
TRBV4-1	TRBJ2-5	-	-	CASSQVSNRVTETQYF	TGCGCCAGCAGCCAAGTGAGCAACAGGGTAACGGAGACCCAGTACTTC
TRBV27	TRBJ2-7	-	TRBD2	CASSSSGTSVVEQYF	TGTGCCAGCAGTTCCTCCGGGACTAGTGTCGTGGAGCAGTACTTC
TRBV4-1	TRBJ2-7	-	-	CASSHGTGSHEQYF	TGCGCCAGCAGCCACGGCACAGGGAGCCACGAGCAGTACTTC
TRBV9	TRBJ1-1	-	-	CASSVMGPGTEAFF	TGTGCCAGCAGCGTAATGGGGCCGGGCACTGAAGCTTTCTTT
TRBV7-8	TRBJ1-5	-	-	CASSSQGLGQPQHF	TGTGCCAGCAGCTCTCAGGGGTTAGGTCAGCCCCAGCATTTT
TRBV19	TRBJ2-7	-	-	CASGDRLSYEQYF	TGTGCCTCGGGGGACCGACTATCCTACGAGCAGTACTTC
TRBV13	TRBJ2-3	-	-	CASSSPGVRTDTQYF	TGTGCCAGCAGCTCACCGGGGGTCCGCACAGATACGCAGTATTTT
TRBV30	TRBJ2-2	-	-	CAWKHVLTGELFF	TGTGCCTGGAAACATGTCTTAACCGGGGAGCTGTTTTTT
TRBV9	TRBJ1-5	-	-	CASSGGGRGQPQHF	TGTGCCAGCTCCGGGGGTGGAAGGGGTCAGCCCCAGCATTTT
TRBV27	TRBJ2-1	once	TRBD2	CASSLMRGGYNEQFF	TGTGCCAGCAGCCTTATGCGGGGGGGCTACAATGAGCAGTTCTTC
TRBV4-3	TRBJ2-2	-	TRBD1	CASSQGQGTDTGELFF	TGCGCCAGCAGCCAGGGACAGGGGACGGACACCGGGGAGCTGTTTTTT
TRBV5-4	TRBJ2-7	once	-	CASSSLGSYEQYF	TGTGCCAGCAGCTCCCTCGGGTCCTACGAGCAGTACTTC
TRBV19	TRBJ1-1	once	TRBD1	CATGTGGSVTEAFF	TGTGCCACCGGGACAGGGGGTTCGGTAACTGAAGCTTTCTTT
TRBV19	TRBJ2-1	once	-	CASSIGINEQFF	TGTGCCAGTAGTATTGGCATCAATGAGCAGTTCTTC
TRBV5-1	TRBJ2-7	-	TRBD2	CASSWTSGTNEQYF	TGCGCCAGCAGCTGGACTAGCGGGACTAACGAGCAGTACTTC
TRBV4-2	TRBJ1-5	few	-	CASSQDGGIGQPQHF	TGTGCCAGCAGCCAAGATGGGGGGATCGGTCAGCCCCAGCATTTT
TRBV19	TRBJ2-1	-	TRBD2	CASSIGTSGRNEQFF	TGTGCCAGTAGTATAGGGACTAGCGGGAGGAATGAGCAGTTCTTC
TRBV10-3	TRBJ2-3	medium-sized	-	CAISDPLGGNTDTQYF	TGTGCCATCAGTGACCCTCTGGGGGGAAACACAGATACGCAGTATTTT
TRBV7-3	TRBJ2-2	-	TRBD2	CASSPGGGLSGELFF	TGTGCCAGCAGCCCCGGGGGGGGGCTATCCGGGGAGCTGTTTTTT